Presented here are 3 T cell receptor beta chains from one specimen sequenced in a study of T-cell memory formation after mild COVID-19. TCRdb fed the 5' RACE reads into MiXCR, producing one record per CDR3 protein. The sample lists about 340,000 distinct CDR3 sequences, approximately 15% occurring once. Sequenced input: PBMCs or a T cell subset sorted from them (not recorded which). Source of these receptors: a young man who had mild COVID-19 (a few samples of this study predate the infection). Cell type and time point are not known.

This clonotype was seen only once. The CDR3 sequence is CASSPIQGEQPQHF. The CDR3 nucleotides are TGCGCCAGCAGCCCCATCCAGGGGGAGCAGCCCCAGCATTTT. The chain uses TRBV5-1 and TRBJ1-5; 7 nucleotides agree with TRBD1. CDR1 is SGHRS and CDR2 is YFSETQ in the germline V gene. This CDR3 has 14 residues. The J segment lost 7 bases and the V segment lost 4 bases, leaving 8 bases of the junction unmatched.

The sample holds many counts of this clonotype. The J gene is TRBJ2-1, the V gene TRBV9, with D perhaps matching TRBD2 (7 bases). Germline CDR1 SGDLS, CDR2 YYNGEE. V lost 3 bases, J lost 2 bases, and 15 bases lay in between. The CDR3 extends over 16 amino acids. CDR3 in DNA: TGTGCCAGCAGCGAAGCCCGGGGGGCAACCTACAATGAGCAGTTCTTC. Protein sequence: CASSEARGATYNEQFF.

The CDR3 is CASSHAGTGGTGNTIYF. CDR3 DNA sequence: TGCGCCAGCAGCCATGCCGGGACAGGGGGAACTGGAAACACCATATATTTT. This chain links TRBV4-1 with TRBJ1-3; 11 nucleotides agree with TRBD1. The germline CDR1 and CDR2 sequences are MGHRA and YSYEKL. The J segment lost 2 bases and the V segment lost 3 bases, leaving 6 bases of the junction unmatched. This CDR3 region has 17 residues.